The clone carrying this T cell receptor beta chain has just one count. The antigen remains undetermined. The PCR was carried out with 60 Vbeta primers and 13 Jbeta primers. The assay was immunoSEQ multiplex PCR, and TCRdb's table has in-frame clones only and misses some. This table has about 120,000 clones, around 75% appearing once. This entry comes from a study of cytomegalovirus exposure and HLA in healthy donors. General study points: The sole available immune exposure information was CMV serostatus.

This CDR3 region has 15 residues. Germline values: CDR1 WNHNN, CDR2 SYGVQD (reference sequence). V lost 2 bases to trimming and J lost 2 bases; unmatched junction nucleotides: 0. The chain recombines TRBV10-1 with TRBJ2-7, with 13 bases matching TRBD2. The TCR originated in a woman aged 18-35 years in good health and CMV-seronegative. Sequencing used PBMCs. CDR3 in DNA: TGCGCCAGCAGTGAGACTAGCGGGGGGGCCTACGAGCAGTACTTC. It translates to CASSETSGGAYEQYF.